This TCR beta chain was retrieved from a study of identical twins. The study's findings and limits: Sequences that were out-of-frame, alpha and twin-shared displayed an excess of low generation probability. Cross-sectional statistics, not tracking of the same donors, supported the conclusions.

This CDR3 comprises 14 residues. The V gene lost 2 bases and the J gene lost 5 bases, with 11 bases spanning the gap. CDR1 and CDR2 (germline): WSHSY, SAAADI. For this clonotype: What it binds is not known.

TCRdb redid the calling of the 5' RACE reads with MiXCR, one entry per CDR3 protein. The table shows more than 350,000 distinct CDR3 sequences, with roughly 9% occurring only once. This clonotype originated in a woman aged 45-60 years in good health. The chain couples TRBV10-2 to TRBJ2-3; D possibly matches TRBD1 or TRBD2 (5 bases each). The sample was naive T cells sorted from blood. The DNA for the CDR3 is TGCGCCAGCAGTGAGGGGACCCCGCAAGATACGCAGTATTTT. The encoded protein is CASSEGTPQDTQYF.